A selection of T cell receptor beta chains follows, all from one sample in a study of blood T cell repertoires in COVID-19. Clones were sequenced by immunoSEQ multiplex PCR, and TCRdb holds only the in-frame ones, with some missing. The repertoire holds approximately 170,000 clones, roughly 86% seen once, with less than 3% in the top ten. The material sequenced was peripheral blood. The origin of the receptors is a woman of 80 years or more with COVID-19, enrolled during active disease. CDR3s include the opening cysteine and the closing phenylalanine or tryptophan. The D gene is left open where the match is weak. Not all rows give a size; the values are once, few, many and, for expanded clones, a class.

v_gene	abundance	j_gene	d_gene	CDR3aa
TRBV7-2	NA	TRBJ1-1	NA	CASSPRVGNTEAFF
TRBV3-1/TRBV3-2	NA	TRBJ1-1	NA	CASSMDSLNTEAFF
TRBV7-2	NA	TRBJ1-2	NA	CASSLGSGVRGGYTF
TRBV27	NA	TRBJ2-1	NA	CASSLRTAYNEQFF
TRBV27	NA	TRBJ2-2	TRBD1	CASSLDLQGKMSGELFF
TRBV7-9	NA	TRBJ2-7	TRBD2	CASAVLAGGQQYF
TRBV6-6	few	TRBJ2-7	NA	CASSYMETGLTEQYF
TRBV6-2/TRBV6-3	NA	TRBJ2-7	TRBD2	CASSRLSSGPTSGGLCEQYF
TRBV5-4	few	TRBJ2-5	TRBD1	CASSSGTEETQYF
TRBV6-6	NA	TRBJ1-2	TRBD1	CASSKDRVGYTF
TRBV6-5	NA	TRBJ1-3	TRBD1	CASRQGLGGNTIYF
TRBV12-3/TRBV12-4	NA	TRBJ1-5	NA	CASSWTVNQPQHF
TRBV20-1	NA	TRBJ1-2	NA	CSAVDITGYTF
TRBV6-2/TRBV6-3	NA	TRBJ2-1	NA	CASSYSSGNNEQFF
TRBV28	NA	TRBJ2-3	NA	CASSSPRRRVTDTQYF
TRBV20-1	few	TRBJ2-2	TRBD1	CSASGTGAAGELFF
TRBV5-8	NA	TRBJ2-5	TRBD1	CASSLEGTGEETQYF
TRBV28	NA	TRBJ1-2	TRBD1	CASSSPIQGALGYTF
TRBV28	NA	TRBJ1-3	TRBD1	CASSTATGGSGNTIYF
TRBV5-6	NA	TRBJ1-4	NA	CASSLSGATNEKLFF
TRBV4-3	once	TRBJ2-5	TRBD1	CASSQATGETETQYF
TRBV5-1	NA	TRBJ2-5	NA	CASIASGTRGTQYF
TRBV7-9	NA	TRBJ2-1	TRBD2	CASSLAGTSGTYNEQFF
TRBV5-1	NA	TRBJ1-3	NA	CASSLKDRNMGNTIYF
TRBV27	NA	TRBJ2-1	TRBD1	CASSQGARTYNEQFF
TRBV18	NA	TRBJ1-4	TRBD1	CASSTDREEKLFF
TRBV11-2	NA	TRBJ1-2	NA	CASSLDGRLAGYTF
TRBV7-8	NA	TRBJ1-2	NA	CASSLERRGYTF
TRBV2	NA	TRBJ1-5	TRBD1	CASSELQGDQPQHF
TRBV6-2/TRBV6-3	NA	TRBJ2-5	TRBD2	CASSFSKSGSAQPETQYF
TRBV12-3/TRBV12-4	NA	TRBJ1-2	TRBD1	CASSSRGPWGYTF
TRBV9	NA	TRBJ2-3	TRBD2	CASCAGGADTQYF
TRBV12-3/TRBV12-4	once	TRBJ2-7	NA	CASSLQQGYEQYF
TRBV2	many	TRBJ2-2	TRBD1	CASGQENTGELFF
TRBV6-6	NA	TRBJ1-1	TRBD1	CASSPPTGKNTEAFF
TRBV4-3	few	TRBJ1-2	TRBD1	CASSPGTDNYGYTF
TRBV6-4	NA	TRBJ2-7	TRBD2	CASSEIRGGEQYF
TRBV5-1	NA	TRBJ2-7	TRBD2	CASSSASGSTYEQYF
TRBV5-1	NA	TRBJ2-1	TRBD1	CASSRAGGWNEQFF
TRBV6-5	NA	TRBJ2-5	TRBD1	CASSRTGTGVETQYF
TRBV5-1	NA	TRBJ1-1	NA	CASSSQLDTEAFF
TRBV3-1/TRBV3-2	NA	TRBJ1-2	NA	CASSPVNRVGHNGYTF
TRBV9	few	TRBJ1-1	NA	CASSPRTDMNTEAFF
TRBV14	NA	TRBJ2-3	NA	CASSPLDTTDTQYF
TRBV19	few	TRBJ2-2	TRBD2	CASSSGLAGGSGELFF
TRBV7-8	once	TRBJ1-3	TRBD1	CASSYVIGGAQGNTIYF
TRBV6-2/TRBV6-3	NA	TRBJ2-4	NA	CASSEVLNIQYF
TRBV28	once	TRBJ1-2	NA	CASSSGAYGYTF
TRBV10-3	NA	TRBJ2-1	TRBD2	CAISRTSGSTYNEQFF
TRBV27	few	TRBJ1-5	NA	CASSLAGWGNQPQHF